These T cell receptor beta chains were read from a single sample in a study of CD8+ T cells in alopecia areata. Assay: immunoSEQ multiplex PCR; the TCRdb copy retains only in-frame clones and omits some. The repertoire consists of roughly 180,000 clones, with approximately 49% occurring once and the leading ten covering roughly a tenth. Specimen: CD8+ T cells sorted from blood, collected around week 53, from a patient treated with tofacitinib. Receptors were obtained from a human donor with alopecia areata. Both conserved end residues are part of each CDR3. A D gene is named only where the DNA matches it firmly. Clone size is stated in some rows and not others, as once, few, many or a class when expanded.

v_gene	abundance	d_gene	j_gene	CDR3aa
TRBV7-8	.	TRBD1	TRBJ2-7	CASSLVEGQIEQYF
TRBV15	.	.	TRBJ1-5	CATSRDLGNQPQHF
TRBV12-5	few	.	TRBJ1-3	CASGLEWGFASGNTIYF
TRBV2	few	.	TRBJ2-3	CASSSWGGTDTQYF
TRBV7-6	.	.	TRBJ1-1	CASSPSGATEAFF
TRBV30	.	.	TRBJ2-3	CAWGVGGTDTQYF
TRBV7-9	.	.	TRBJ2-2	CASTLGGDKLFF
TRBV9	once	TRBD1	TRBJ2-2	CASSVGTGRGTGELFF
TRBV10-3	.	.	TRBJ2-6	CAIGWWNLSGANVLTF
TRBV30	.	.	TRBJ1-5	CAWSVSRRSQPQHF
TRBV7-3	.	TRBD1	TRBJ2-7	CASSLTGQGNEQYF
TRBV5-4	.	.	TRBJ2-2	CASSLGLGELFF
TRBV7-8	.	.	TRBJ2-7	CASSLGPSVEQYF
TRBV13	few	.	TRBJ1-2	CASSLWQGTHYGYTF
TRBV30	.	TRBD2	TRBJ2-2	CAWSPRGGTGELFF
TRBV7-9	.	.	TRBJ2-3	CASSLSRGIEADTQYF
TRBV5-1	few	.	TRBJ1-2	CASSLESPNYGYTF
TRBV30	.	.	TRBJ2-2	CAWSVLEPGELFF
TRBV9	.	.	TRBJ2-3	CASSVFAGTDTQYF
TRBV10-2	.	.	TRBJ2-5	CASSVFETQYF
TRBV10-2	.	.	TRBJ1-2	CASSESPANYGYTF
TRBV4-1	few	TRBD2	TRBJ2-1	CASSQEGAGGRSRQFF
TRBV29-1	few	TRBD1	TRBJ1-5	CSVNKRMGQGKGVCSNQPQHF
TRBV5-1	.	.	TRBJ2-2	CASSLDAFEETNTGELFF
TRBV2	.	TRBD2	TRBJ2-3	CASSAGGMDTQYF
TRBV2	.	.	TRBJ1-3	CASSERRQPDFGNTIYF